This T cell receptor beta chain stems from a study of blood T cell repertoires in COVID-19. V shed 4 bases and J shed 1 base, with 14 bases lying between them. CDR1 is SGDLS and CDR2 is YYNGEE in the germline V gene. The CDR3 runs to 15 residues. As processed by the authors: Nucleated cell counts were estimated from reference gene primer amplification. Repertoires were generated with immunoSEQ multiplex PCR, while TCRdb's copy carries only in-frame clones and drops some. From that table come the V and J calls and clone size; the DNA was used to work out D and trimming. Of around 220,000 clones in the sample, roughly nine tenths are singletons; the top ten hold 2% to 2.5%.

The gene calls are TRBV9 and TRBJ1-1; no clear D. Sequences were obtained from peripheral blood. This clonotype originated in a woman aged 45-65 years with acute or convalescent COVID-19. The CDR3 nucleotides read TGTGCCAGCAGCCCCGAGCAAGGAGCGAACACTGAAGCTTTCTTT. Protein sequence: CASSPEQGANTEAFF.